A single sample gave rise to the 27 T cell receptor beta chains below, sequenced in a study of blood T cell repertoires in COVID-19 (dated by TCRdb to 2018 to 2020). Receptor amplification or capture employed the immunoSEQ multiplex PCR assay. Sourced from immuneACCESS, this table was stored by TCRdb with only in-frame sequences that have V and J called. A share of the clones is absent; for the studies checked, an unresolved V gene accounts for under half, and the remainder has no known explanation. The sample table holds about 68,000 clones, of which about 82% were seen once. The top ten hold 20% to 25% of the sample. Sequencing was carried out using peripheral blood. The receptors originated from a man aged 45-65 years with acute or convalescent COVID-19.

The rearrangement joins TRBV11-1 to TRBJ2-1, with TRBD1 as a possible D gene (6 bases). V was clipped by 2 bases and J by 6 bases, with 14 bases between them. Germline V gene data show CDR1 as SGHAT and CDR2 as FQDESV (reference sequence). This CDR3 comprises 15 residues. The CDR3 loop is CASSLSLYRANEQFF. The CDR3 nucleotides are TGTGCCAGCAGCTTATCCCTCTACAGGGCCAATGAGCAGTTCTTC.

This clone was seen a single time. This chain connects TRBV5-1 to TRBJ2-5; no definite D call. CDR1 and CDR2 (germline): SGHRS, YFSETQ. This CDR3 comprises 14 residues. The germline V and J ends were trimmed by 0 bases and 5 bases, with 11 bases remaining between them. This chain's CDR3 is CASSLDSTFETQYF. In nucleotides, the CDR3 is TGCGCCAGCAGCTTGGACAGCACCTTTGAGACCCAGTACTTC.

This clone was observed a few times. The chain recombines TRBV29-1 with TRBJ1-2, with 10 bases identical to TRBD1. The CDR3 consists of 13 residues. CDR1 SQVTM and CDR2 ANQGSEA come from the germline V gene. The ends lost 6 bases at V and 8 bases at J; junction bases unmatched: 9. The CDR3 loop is CSVATGTGVGYTF. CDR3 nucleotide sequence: TGCAGCGTAGCGACCGGGACAGGGGTAGGCTACACCTTC. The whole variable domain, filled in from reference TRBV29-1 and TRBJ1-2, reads SAVISQKPSRDICQRGTSLTIQCQVDSQVTMMFWYRQQPGQSLTLIATANQGSEATYESGFVIDKFPISRPNLTFSTLTVSNMSPEDSSIYLCSVATGTGVGYTFGSGTRLTVV.

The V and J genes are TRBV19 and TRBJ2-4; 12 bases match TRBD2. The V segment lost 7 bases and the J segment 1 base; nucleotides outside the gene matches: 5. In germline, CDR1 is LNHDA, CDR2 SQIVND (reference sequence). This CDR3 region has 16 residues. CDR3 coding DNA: TGTGCCAGTACTCGTACTAGCGGGGGGGCCAAAAACATTCAGTACTTC. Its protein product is CASTRTSGGAKNIQYF.

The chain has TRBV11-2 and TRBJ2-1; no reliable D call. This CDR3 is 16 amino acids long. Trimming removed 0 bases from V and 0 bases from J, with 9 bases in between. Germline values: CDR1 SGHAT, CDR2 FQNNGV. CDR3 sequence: CASSLDSLSSYNEQFF. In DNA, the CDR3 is TGTGCCAGCAGCTTAGATAGTTTGAGCTCCTACAATGAGCAGTTCTTC.

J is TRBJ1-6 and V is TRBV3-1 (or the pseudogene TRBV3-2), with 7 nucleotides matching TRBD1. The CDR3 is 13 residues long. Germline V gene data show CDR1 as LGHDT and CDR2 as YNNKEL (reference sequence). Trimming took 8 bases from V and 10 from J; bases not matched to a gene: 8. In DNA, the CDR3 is TGTGCCAGCGGCGACAGGGTAGGCTCACCCCTCCACTTT. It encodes CASGDRVGSPLHF.

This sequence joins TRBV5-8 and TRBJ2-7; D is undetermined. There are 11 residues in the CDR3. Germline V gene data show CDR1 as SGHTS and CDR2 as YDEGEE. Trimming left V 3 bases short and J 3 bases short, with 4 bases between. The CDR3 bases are TGTGCCAGCAGCTCCAGCTACGAGCAGTACGTC. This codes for CASSSSYEQYV.

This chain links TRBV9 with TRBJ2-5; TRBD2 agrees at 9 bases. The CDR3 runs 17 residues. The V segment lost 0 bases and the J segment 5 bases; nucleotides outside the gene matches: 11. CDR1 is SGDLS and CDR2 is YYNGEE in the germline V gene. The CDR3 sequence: CASSVGLAGTKGETQYF. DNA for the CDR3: TGTGCCAGCAGCGTAGGGCTAGCGGGGACTAAAGGGGAGACCCAGTACTTC.

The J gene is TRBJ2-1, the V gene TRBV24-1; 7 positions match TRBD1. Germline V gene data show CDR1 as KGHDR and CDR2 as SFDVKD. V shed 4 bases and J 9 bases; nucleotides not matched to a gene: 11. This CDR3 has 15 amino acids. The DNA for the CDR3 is TGTGCCACCAGTGACCCACAGGGGCGAGTGCGTGAGCAGTTCTTC. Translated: CATSDPQGRVREQFF.

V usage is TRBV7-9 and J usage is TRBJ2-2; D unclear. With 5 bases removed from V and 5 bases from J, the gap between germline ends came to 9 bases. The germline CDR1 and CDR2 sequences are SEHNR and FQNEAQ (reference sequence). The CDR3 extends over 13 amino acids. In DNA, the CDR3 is TGTGCCAGCAGCGATAGTTGGACCGGGGAGCTGTTTTTT. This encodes CASSDSWTGELFF. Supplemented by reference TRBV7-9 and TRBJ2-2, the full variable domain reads DTGVSQNPRHKITKRGQNVTFRCDPISEHNRLYWYRQTLGQGPEFLTYFQNEAQLEKSRLLSDRFSAERPKGSFSTLEIQRTEQGDSAMYLCASSDSWTGELFFGEGSRLTVL.

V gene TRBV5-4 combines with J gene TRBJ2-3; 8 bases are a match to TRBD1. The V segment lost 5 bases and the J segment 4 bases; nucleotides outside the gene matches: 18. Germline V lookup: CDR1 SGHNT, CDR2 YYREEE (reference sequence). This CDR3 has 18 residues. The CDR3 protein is CASRTTYSRGLRADTQYF. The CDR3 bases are TGTGCCAGCAGAACGACTTACTCCAGGGGGCTGAGGGCAGATACGCAGTATTTT.

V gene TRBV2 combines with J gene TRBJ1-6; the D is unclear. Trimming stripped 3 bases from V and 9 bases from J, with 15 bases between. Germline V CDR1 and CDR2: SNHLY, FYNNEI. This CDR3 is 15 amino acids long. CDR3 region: CASSDGERGSSPLHF. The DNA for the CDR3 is TGTGCCAGCAGTGACGGGGAGCGGGGTAGTTCACCCCTCCACTTT.

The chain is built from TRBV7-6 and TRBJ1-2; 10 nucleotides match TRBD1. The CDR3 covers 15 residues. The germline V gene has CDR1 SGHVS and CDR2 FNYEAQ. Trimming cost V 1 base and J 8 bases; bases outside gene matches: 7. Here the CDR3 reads CASSLGDRGLGGYTF. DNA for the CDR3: TGTGCCAGCAGCTTAGGAGACAGGGGGCTAGGAGGCTACACCTTC.

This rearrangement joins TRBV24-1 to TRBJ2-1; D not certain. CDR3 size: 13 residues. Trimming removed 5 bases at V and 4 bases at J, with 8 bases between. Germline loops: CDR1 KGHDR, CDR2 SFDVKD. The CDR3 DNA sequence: TGTGCCACCAGTGGTGCTAGTTACAATGAGCAGTTCTTC. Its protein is CATSGASYNEQFF.

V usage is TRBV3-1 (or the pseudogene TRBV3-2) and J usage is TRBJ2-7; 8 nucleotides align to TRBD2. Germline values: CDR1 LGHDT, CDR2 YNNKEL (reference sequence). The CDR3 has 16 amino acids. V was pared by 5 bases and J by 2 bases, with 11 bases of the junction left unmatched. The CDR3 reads CASSSQTSGPPYEQYF. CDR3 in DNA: TGTGCCAGCAGCTCTCAAACTAGCGGCCCCCCCTACGAGCAGTACTTC.

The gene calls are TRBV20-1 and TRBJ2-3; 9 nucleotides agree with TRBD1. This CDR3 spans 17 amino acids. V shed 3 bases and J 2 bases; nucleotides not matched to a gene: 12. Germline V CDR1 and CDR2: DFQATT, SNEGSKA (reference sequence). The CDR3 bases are TGCAGTGCTAGTTTGTTCGGTACAGGGGGCCTCACAGATACGCAGTATTTT. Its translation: CSASLFGTGGLTDTQYF.

The CDR3 loop reads CASSSPRSEQYF. The CDR3 DNA reads TGTGCCAGCAGCTCCCCGAGGAGCGAGCAGTACTTC. J is TRBJ2-7 and V is TRBV9; D is ambiguous. CDR1 and CDR2 from the germline V gene are SGDLS and YYNGEE. The CDR3 covers 12 residues. Trimming took off 4 bases at V and 6 bases at J, with 11 bases between the two ends.

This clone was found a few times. CDR3 DNA sequence: TGTGCCAGCAGCCTCCAAGGAGGCTCCGAAGCTTTCTTT. This codes for CASSLQGGSEAFF. The chain links TRBV3-1 (or the pseudogene TRBV3-2) to TRBJ1-1; no clear D gene. Trimming shortened V by 4 bases and J by 8 bases, and 14 bases separated the two germline ends. The length of the CDR3 is 13 residues. The V gene's germline CDR1 is LGHDT and CDR2 YNNKEL (reference sequence).

CDR3 in amino acids: CATSRDVGFDRPNTEAFF. CDR3 DNA: TGTGCCACCAGCAGAGATGTGGGCTTTGACAGGCCAAACACTGAAGCTTTCTTT. V and J are TRBV15 and TRBJ1-1; D possibly corresponds to TRBD1 (6 bases). With 0 bases removed from V and 2 bases from J, the gap between germline ends came to 19 bases. The germline V gene encodes CDR1 LNHNV and CDR2 YYDKDF (reference sequence). There are 18 residues in the CDR3.

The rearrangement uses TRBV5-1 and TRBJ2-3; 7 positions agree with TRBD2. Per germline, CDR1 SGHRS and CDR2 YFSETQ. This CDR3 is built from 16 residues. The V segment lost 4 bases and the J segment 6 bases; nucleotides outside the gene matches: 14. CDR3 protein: CASSDPQAGLYDTQYF. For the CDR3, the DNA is TGCGCCAGCAGCGATCCTCAAGCGGGACTCTACGATACGCAGTATTTT. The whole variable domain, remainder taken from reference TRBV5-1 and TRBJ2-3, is KAGVTQTPRYLIKTRGQQVTLSCSPISGHRSVSWYQQTPGQGLQFLFEYFSETQRNKGNFPGRFSGRQFSNSRSEMNVSTLELGDSALYLCASSDPQAGLYDTQYFGPGTRLTVL.

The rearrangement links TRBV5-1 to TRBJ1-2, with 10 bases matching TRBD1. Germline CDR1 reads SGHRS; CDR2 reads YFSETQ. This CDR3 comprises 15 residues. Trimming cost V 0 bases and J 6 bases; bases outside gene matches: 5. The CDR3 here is CASSLGRDRGNGYTF. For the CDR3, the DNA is TGCGCCAGCAGCTTGGGCCGGGACAGGGGCAATGGCTACACCTTC.

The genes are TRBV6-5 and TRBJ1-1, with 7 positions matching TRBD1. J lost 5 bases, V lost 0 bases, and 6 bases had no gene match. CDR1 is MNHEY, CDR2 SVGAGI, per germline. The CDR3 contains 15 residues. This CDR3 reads CASSYSLRGLTEAFF. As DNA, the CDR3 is TGTGCCAGCAGTTACTCGCTAAGGGGGCTTACTGAAGCTTTCTTT.

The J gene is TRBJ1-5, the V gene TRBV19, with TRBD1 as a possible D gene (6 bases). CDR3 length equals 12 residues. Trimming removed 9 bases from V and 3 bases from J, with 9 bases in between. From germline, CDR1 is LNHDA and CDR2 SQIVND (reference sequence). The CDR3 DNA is TGTGCCAGCAGGGGTTACAATCAGCCCCAGCATTTT. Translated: CASRGYNQPQHF.

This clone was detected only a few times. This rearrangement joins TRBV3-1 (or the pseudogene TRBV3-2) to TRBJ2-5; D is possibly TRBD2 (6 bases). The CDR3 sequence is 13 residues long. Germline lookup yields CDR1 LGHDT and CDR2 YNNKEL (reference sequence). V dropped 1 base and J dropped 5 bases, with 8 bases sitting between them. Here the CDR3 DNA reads TGTGCCAGCAGCCAAGGGAGGGAGGAGACCCAGTACTTC. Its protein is CASSQGREETQYF.

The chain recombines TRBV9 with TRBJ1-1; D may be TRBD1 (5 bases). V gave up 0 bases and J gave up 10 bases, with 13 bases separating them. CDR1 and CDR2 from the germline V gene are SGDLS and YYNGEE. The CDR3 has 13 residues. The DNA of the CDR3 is TGTGCCAGCAGCGTAGAAGGGCAGGGTGGAGCTTTCTTT. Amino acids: CASSVEGQGGAFF.

The CDR3 sequence: CASRATTSGRDTQYF. The CDR3 nucleotides read TGTGCCAGCAGAGCAACGACTAGCGGCCGAGATACGCAGTATTTT. The gene calls are TRBV2 and TRBJ2-3, with 9 bases fitting TRBD2. Germline trimming cut 6 bases from V and 5 bases from J; bases unmatched to any gene: 9. This CDR3 contains 15 residues. Germline loops: CDR1 SNHLY, CDR2 FYNNEI.

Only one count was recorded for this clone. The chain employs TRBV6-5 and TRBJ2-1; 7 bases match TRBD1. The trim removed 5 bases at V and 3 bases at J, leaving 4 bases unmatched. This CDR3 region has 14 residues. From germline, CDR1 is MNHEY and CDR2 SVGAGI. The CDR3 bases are TGTGCCAGCAGTACCTACAGGGGCTACAATGAGCAGTTCTTC. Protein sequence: CASSTYRGYNEQFF.